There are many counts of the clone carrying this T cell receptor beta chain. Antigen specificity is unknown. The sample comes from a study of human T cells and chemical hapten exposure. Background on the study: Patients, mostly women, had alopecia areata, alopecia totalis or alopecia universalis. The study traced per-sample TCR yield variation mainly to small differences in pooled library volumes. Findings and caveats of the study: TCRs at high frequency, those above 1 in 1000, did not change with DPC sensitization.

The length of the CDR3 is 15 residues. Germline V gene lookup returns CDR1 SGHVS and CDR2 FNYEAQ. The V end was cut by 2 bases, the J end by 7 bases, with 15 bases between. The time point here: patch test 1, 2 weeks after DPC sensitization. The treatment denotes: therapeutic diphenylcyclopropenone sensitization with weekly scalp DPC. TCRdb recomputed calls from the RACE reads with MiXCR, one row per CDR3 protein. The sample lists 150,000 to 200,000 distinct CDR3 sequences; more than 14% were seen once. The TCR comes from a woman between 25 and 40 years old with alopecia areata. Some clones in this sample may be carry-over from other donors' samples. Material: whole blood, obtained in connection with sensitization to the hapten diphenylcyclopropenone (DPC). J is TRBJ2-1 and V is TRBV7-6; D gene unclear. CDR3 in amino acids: CASSLSQRSGNEQFF. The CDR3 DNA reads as TGTGCCAGCAGCTTAAGCCAGCGAAGTGGAAATGAGCAGTTCTTC. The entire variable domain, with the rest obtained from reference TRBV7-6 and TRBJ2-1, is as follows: GAGVSQSPRYKVTKRGQDVALRCDPISGHVSLYWYRQALGQGPEFLTYFNYEAQQDKSGLPNDRFSAERPEGSISTLTIQRTEQRDSAMYRCASSLSQRSGNEQFFGPGTRLTVL.